This TCR beta chain appears in the sequencing data of a study of identifying expanded T cells in peripheral blood. About this clone: The target antigen is unknown.

Measured with immunoSEQ multiplex PCR; TCRdb has only the in-frame clones, and not every one. Here the sample spans 55,000 to 60,000 clones, around nine tenths being singletons. Healthy donors had no documented immune events, such as infections, while sampled. Study findings and constraints: Across healthy donors, higher total template counts meant significantly greater approximately two-week count variance.

With 5 bases removed from V and 0 bases from J, the gap between germline ends came to 14 bases. Germline CDR1 is SGHRS and CDR2 is YFSETQ. CDR3 size: 15 residues. The sample was blood. This chain links TRBV5-1 with TRBJ1-2, with D possibly matching TRBD1 (5 bases). This clonotype was obtained from a person aged 18 to 75 in good health. The CDR3 DNA sequence: TGCGCCAGCAGGGATACAGGTTCTTCTAACTATGGCTACACCTTC. Its translation is CASRDTGSSNYGYTF.